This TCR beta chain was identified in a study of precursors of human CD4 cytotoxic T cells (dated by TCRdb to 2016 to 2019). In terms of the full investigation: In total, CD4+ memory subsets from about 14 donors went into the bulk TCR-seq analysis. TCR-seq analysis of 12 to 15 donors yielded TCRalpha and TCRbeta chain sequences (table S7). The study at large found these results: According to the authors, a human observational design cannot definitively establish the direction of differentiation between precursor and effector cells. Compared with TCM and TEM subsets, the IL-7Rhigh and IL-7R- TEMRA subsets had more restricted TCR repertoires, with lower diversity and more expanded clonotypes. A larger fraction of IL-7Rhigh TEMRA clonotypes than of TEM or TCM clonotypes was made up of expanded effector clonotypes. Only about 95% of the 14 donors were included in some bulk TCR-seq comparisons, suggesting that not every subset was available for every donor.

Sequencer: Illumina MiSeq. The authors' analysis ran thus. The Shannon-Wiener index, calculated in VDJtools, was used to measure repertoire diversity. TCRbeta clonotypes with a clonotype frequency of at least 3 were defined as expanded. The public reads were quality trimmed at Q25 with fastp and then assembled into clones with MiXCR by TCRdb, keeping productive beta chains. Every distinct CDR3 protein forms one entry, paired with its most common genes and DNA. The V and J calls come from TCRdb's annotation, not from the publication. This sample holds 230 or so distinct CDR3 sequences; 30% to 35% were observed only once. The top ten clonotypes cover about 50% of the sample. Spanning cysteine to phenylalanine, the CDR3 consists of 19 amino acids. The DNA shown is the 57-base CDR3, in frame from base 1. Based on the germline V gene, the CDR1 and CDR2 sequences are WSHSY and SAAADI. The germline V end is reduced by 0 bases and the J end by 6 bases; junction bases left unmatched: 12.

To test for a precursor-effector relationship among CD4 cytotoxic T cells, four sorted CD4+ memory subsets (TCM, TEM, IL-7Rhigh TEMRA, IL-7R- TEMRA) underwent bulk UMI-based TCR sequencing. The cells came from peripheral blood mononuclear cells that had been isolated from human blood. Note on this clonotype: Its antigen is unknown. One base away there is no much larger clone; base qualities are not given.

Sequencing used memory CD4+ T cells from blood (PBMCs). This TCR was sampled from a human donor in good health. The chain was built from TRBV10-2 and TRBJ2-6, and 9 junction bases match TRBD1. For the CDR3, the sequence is CASSESLGQGSPAANVLTF. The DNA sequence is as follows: TGCGCCAGCAGTGAGTCCTTAGGACAGGGGAGCCCTGCGGCCAACGTCCTGACTTTC.